Listed below are T cell receptor beta chains from one sample, sequenced in a study of cytomegalovirus exposure and HLA in healthy donors. Method: immunoSEQ multiplex PCR; TCRdb's copy keeps in-frame clones and lacks some. The profile shows 280,000 or so clones, approximately 90% of them singletons. The specimen was PBMCs. Receptor source: a young woman in good health and CMV-seronegative. Both conserved end residues are part of each CDR3. The order of the fields is V gene, clone size, D gene, J gene, CDR3 DNA, CDR3 protein. D genes are given only for firm matches. Expanded clones are given a class, and other clones once, few, many or no size at all.

TRBV19	NA	NA	TRBJ2-2	TGTGCCAGTAGACCGGGGGGCACTAACACCGGGGAGCTGTTTTTT	CASRPGGTNTGELFF
TRBV19	few	TRBD1	TRBJ2-7	TGTGCCAGTAGTATGGGGCAGGGGGCAGTCTACGAGCAGTACTTC	CASSMGQGAVYEQYF
TRBV14	NA	TRBD1	TRBJ1-1	TGTGCCAGCAGCCAAGGGCTAAGAGGGGGCTGGGACACTGAAGCTTTCTTT	CASSQGLRGGWDTEAFF
TRBV19	NA	NA	TRBJ1-1	TGTGCCAGTAGGTCGGGCCAGGGATGGAACACTGAAGCTTTCTTT	CASRSGQGWNTEAFF
TRBV11-2	NA	NA	TRBJ2-5	TGTGCCAGCAGCTTTCAGGCATTACAAGAGACCCAGTACTTC	CASSFQALQETQYF
TRBV19	once	TRBD1	TRBJ1-2	TGTGCCAGTAGTATAGGGCGAGGGCCAGGGGGCCAAGTATCCTATGGCTACACCTTC	CASSIGRGPGGQVSYGYTF
TRBV6-5	NA	NA	TRBJ1-3	TGTGCCACCCAATTCAGGGTGACTGGAAACACCATATATTTT	CATQFRVTGNTIYF
TRBV10-3	few	TRBD1	TRBJ2-7	TGTGCCATCAGTGAGGGACAGGGGGCGCGGGAGCAGTACTTC	CAISEGQGAREQYF
TRBV5-8	NA	NA	TRBJ1-2	TGTGCCAGCAGCCCTGGGCTGGAGGATGGCTACACCTTC	CASSPGLEDGYTF
TRBV9	NA	NA	TRBJ2-5	TGTGCCAGCAGCGTAGGTGGGGGGGGCCCAAGGGAGACCCAGTACTTC	CASSVGGGGPRETQYF
TRBV2	NA	TRBD2	TRBJ2-3	TGTGCCAGCAGTAACATCCCGGGACTAGCGGGGTCAGATACGCAGTATTTT	CASSNIPGLAGSDTQYF
TRBV10-2	NA	NA	TRBJ2-5	TGCGCCAGCAGTGAGGACGATCACCGGGGGGAGACCCAGTACTTC	CASSEDDHRGETQYF
TRBV13	NA	TRBD2	TRBJ2-7	TGTGCCAGCAGCTTAGGAAGGACTAGCGATGGCTACGAGCAGTACTTC	CASSLGRTSDGYEQYF
TRBV6-5	NA	TRBD1	TRBJ2-7	TGTGCCAGCAGTCCAAGACAGGGACATTACGAGCAGTACTTC	CASSPRQGHYEQYF
TRBV5-8	once	TRBD2	TRBJ2-7	TGTGCCAGCAGCACCGTGACTAGCGGGGTATCCTACGAGCAGTACTTC	CASSTVTSGVSYEQYF
TRBV29-1	NA	NA	TRBJ1-1	TGCAGCGTTGAGGGGGGGTTCATGAACACTGAAGCTTTCTTT	CSVEGGFMNTEAFF
TRBV2	NA	TRBD1	TRBJ2-4	TGTGCCAGCAGCGAAACGCCCACCGGGACAGGGATCCTAGGTTTCCCCAAAAACATTCAGTACTTC	CASSETPTGTGILGFPKNIQYF
TRBV6-4	NA	NA	TRBJ2-1	TGTGCCAGCCTCGAACTTGACAATGAGCAGTTCTTC	CASLELDNEQFF
TRBV9	NA	TRBD1	TRBJ1-2	TGTGCCAGCAGCCCCGGGACAGCTCCTAACTATGGCTACACCTTC	CASSPGTAPNYGYTF
TRBV25-1	NA	NA	TRBJ2-7	TGTGCCAGCAGCGACCAGGGTTGGGCCTACGAGCAGTACTTC	CASSDQGWAYEQYF
TRBV10-3	NA	TRBD2	TRBJ2-5	TGTGCCATCAGTGAGTCGACTAGCGGGGGGGCGGAGACCCAGTACTTC	CAISESTSGGAETQYF
TRBV11-2	NA	NA	TRBJ1-2	TGTGCCAGCAGCTTAGTAAGGCAACAGAACTATGGCTACACCTTC	CASSLVRQQNYGYTF
TRBV30	NA	TRBD1	TRBJ1-1	TGTGCCTGGATCCGGGCTTTTTGGCGACAGGGGATGAACACTGAAGCTTTCTTT	CAWIRAFWRQGMNTEAFF
TRBV18	NA	NA	TRBJ2-7	TGTGCCAGCTCATCCGGCTACGAGCAGTACTTC	CASSSGYEQYF
TRBV30	once	NA	TRBJ2-5	TGTGCCTCCGAACAGTCAGGGAGTAGCGGGACCCAGTACTTC	CASEQSGSSGTQYF
TRBV11-2	NA	TRBD1	TRBJ2-7	TGTGCCAGCAGCTTGGGACAGGGGGATGAGCAGTACTTC	CASSLGQGDEQYF
TRBV2	NA	NA	TRBJ1-1	TGTGCCAGCAGTCCGACATCGAACACTGAAGCTTTCTTT	CASSPTSNTEAFF
TRBV7-2	NA	NA	TRBJ1-3	TGTGCCAGCAGCTTAGGTTTGGTCTCCTGGGGGGCTGGAAACACCATATATTTT	CASSLGLVSWGAGNTIYF
TRBV19	NA	NA	TRBJ2-2	TGTGCCAGTAGAAGTATGGTTCGGGTAGCGAACACCGGGGAGCTGTTTTTT	CASRSMVRVANTGELFF
TRBV6-6	NA	TRBD1	TRBJ2-3	TGTGCCAGCAGTTACTCGGGACAGGGGTCGGCAGATACGCAGTATTTT	CASSYSGQGSADTQYF
TRBV27	once	NA	TRBJ1-5	TGTGCCAGCAGAAGGACACTTAGCAATCAGCCCCAGCATTTT	CASRRTLSNQPQHF
TRBV7-6	NA	TRBD2	TRBJ2-3	TGTGCCAGCAGCAAAGCCGGGACTAGCCCAGATACGCAGTATTTT	CASSKAGTSPDTQYF
TRBV5-1	NA	NA	TRBJ1-2	TGCGCCAGCAGCTTGCGTCCCGACAGCTTCTATGGCTACACCTTC	CASSLRPDSFYGYTF
TRBV2	NA	NA	TRBJ1-1	TGTGCCAGCGCCGGACAGCGGGGCACTGAAGCTTTCTTT	CASAGQRGTEAFF
TRBV5-1	NA	NA	TRBJ2-1	TGCGCCAGCACTCCGGACAGCACCTACAATGAGCAGTTCTTC	CASTPDSTYNEQFF
TRBV18	NA	TRBD1	TRBJ1-5	TGTGCCAGCTCCCCCGGACAGGTCTTGGGGCCCCAGCATTTT	CASSPGQVLGPQHF
TRBV15	NA	TRBD1	TRBJ1-2	TGTGCCACCAGCAAGAGCCGACAGGGACTCTATGGCTACACCTTC	CATSKSRQGLYGYTF
TRBV6-1	once	NA	TRBJ2-7	TGTGCCAGCAGTGCCGCCCCGGACAGTTACTACGAGCAGTACTTC	CASSAAPDSYYEQYF
TRBV5-1	once	NA	TRBJ2-4	TGCGCCAGCAGTTTTGTCCGGGAGTCAAACATTCAGTACTTC	CASSFVRESNIQYF
TRBV10-1	NA	NA	TRBJ1-1	TGCGCCAGCAGACCGGGCGGGTGGAACACTGAAGCTTTCTTT	CASRPGGWNTEAFF
TRBV27	NA	TRBD2	TRBJ2-1	TGTGCCAGCAGTATGACTAGCGGGGGGGCTAGCGCCGGGTTCTTC	CASSMTSGGASAGFF
TRBV20-1	NA	NA	TRBJ1-1	TGCAGTGCTTGGACAGATGAAGCTTTCTTT	CSAWTDEAFF
TRBV14	NA	NA	TRBJ2-7	TGTGCCAGCAGCAAACAAGCCCAGGTTACCTACGAGCAGTACTTC	CASSKQAQVTYEQYF
TRBV2	NA	NA	TRBJ2-2	TGTGCCAGCAGTCAATCCGGGGAGCTGTTTTTT	CASSQSGELFF
TRBV29-1	few	NA	TRBJ1-1	TGCAGCGTCTCAGGGGTGATGAACACTGAAGCTTTCTTT	CSVSGVMNTEAFF
TRBV6-1	NA	NA	TRBJ1-1	TGTGCCAGCAGAGAAACAGTGAACACTGAAGCTTTCTTT	CASRETVNTEAFF
TRBV11-2	NA	TRBD1	TRBJ1-2	TGTGCCAGCACCAAAGACAGGGACCATGGCTACACCTTC	CASTKDRDHGYTF
TRBV7-8	NA	TRBD1	TRBJ1-1	TGTGCCAGCAGCTCAGACAGGGGGACAGAAGCTTTCTTT	CASSSDRGTEAFF
TRBV6-1	NA	NA	TRBJ1-1	TGTGCCAGCAGTACGAAGGGCGGGGGGACTGAAGCTTTCTTT	CASSTKGGGTEAFF